The clone carrying this T cell receptor beta chain was seen only a few times. This sample was included in a study of T cells after yellow fever vaccination. Study as a whole: Using CD3, CD45RA, CCR7 and CD95, the EM, EMRA, CM and Tscm memory subsets were sorted. It was SMART-Seq v4 Ultra Low Input that prepared the fractions with low cell numbers. Findings and caveats of the study: A small proportion of clonotypes was detected in both the CD4 and CD8 compartments.

TCR cDNA, made by 5'RACE template switching, carried an added universal primer site and UMIs. TCRdb reprocessed the 5' RACE reads with MiXCR, giving one entry per CDR3 protein. The sample includes tens of thousands of distinct CDR3 sequences, 6.3% of them seen just once. The CDR3 length is 14 residues. V was shortened by 0 bases and J by 3 bases, with 8 bases between the two germline ends. Germline CDR1 SGHAT, CDR2 FQNNGV. V usage is TRBV11-2 and J usage is TRBJ2-5, with D tentatively TRBD2 (5 bases). The sequence was obtained from a young man who received the YFV17D yellow fever vaccine. This specimen consisted of PBMCs, either bulk or a sorted T-cell subset (CD4+, CD8+, memory, or dextramer-sorted; not recorded which), obtained on the day of the yellow fever booster vaccination. CDR3 bases: TGTGCCAGCAGCTTAGAGAGCGGAGAAGAGACCCAGTACTTC. It encodes CASSLESGEETQYF.